The 26 T cell receptor beta chains below come from one sample, sequenced in a study of blood T cell repertoires in COVID-19. Sequencing was performed with immunoSEQ multiplex PCR; in TCRdb, only in-frame clones are kept and a portion is missing. The data hold approximately 120,000 clones, with 65% to 90% observed a single time. Sequenced: peripheral blood. Receptor source: an elderly woman with acute or convalescent COVID-19.

This chain joins TRBV6-1 and TRBJ1-2; D is unresolved. The CDR3 is 13 residues long. The V end was cut by 1 base, the J end by 4 bases, with 7 bases between. Germline V lookup: CDR1 MNHNS, CDR2 SASEGT. The CDR3 reads CASSEVAIYGYTF. The CDR3, as DNA: TGTGCCAGCAGTGAAGTGGCAATCTATGGCTACACCTTC.

V gene TRBV5-1 combines with J gene TRBJ2-1; 9 nucleotides agree with TRBD2. The trim removed 0 bases at V and 10 bases at J, leaving 8 bases unmatched. This CDR3 has 15 residues. Germline V CDR1 and CDR2: SGHRS, YFSETQ. The CDR3 DNA reads TGCGCCAGCAGCTTGGTGGGCGGGGGGGCCTTGGAGCAGTTCTTC. It yields the protein CASSLVGGGALEQFF.

The V and J genes are TRBV21-1 and TRBJ1-5; TRBD1 was called by the table and not checked on the DNA. TRBV21-1 is an annotated pseudogene. This CDR3 comprises 19 residues. CDR3 in amino acids: CASSPRGQGKTNSNQPQHF. The CDR3 region has the DNA TGTGCCAGCAGCCCCCGCGGGCAGGGGAAAACAAATAGCAATCAGCCCCAGCATTTT.

The genes are TRBV28 and TRBJ2-2; D possibly corresponds to TRBD1 (6 bases). The germline V gene encodes CDR1 MDHEN and CDR2 SYDVKM. The CDR3 length is 13 residues. Trimming shortened V by 3 bases and J by 6 bases, and 8 bases separated the two germline ends. Here the CDR3 reads CASSFQGPGELFF. The CDR3, as DNA: TGTGCCAGCAGTTTTCAGGGGCCCGGGGAGCTGTTTTTT.

This clone was counted once. The chain carries TRBV3-1 (or the pseudogene TRBV3-2) and TRBJ1-5, with D hard to call. V was trimmed by 3 bases and J by 7 bases, leaving 10 bases between them. The germline CDR1 and CDR2 sequences are LGHDT and YNNKEL (reference sequence). This CDR3 is 13 amino acids long. The CDR3 loop reads CASSHGRGQPQHF. In nucleotides, the CDR3 is TGTGCCAGCAGCCACGGTCGGGGACAGCCCCAGCATTTT.

This chain connects TRBV6-5 to TRBJ1-2; D may be TRBD1 (6 bases). The CDR3 covers 14 residues. V shed 5 bases and J shed 7 bases, with 17 bases lying between them. Germline assignment: CDR1 MNHEY and CDR2 SVGAGI. The CDR3: CASSKIQGVGGYTF. DNA for the CDR3: TGTGCCAGCAGTAAGATACAGGGAGTGGGTGGCTACACCTTC.

This clone appeared once. The J gene is TRBJ1-3, the V gene TRBV7-9; D might be TRBD1 (5 bases). There are 13 residues in the CDR3. V was shortened by 7 bases and J by 7 bases, with 14 bases between the two germline ends. CDR1 SEHNR and CDR2 FQNEAQ come from the germline V gene (reference sequence). Here the CDR3 reads CASNPGSENTIYF. The CDR3 DNA is TGTGCCAGCAACCCAGGGTCCGAGAACACCATATATTTT.

This chain links TRBV28 with TRBJ2-3, with TRBD1 matching over 8 bases. Germline trimming cut 6 bases from V and 1 base from J; bases unmatched to any gene: 12. CDR3 length: 17 residues. Per germline, CDR1 MDHEN and CDR2 SYDVKM. As DNA, the CDR3 is TGTGCCAGCAGCCCCCCTCCCCCGGGACAGGGCACAGATACGCAGTATTTT. Translating it yields CASSPPPPGQGTDTQYF.

The rearrangement joins TRBV4-2 to TRBJ1-2; D is undetermined. This CDR3 is 12 amino acids long. Germline lookup yields CDR1 LGHNA and CDR2 YNFKEQ. The V and J ends lost 3 bases and 6 bases respectively, with 8 bases between them. CDR3 protein: CASSQGRNGYTF. DNA for the CDR3: TGTGCCAGCAGCCAGGGCCGGAATGGCTACACCTTC.

This chain links TRBV7-8 with TRBJ2-7; a weak D match, TRBD1 (6 bases). Per the germline V gene, CDR1 is SGHVS and CDR2 is FQNEAQ. V was shortened by 2 bases and J by 0 bases, with 8 bases between the two germline ends. The CDR3 sequence is 14 residues long. The CDR3 coding sequence is TGTGCCAGCAGCTTAAAGGACAGCTCCTACGAGCAGTACGTC. Its protein is CASSLKDSSYEQYV.

The chain employs TRBV18 and TRBJ1-6, with a weak D call TRBD1 (6 bases). CDR1 is KGHSH, CDR2 LQKENI, per germline. This CDR3 contains 15 residues. The V gene lost 3 bases and the J gene lost 12 bases, with 18 bases spanning the gap. The CDR3 protein is CASSPRQDRSGPLHF. The CDR3 DNA follows: TGTGCCAGCTCACCCCGACAGGACCGCTCCGGACCCCTCCACTTT.

The J gene is TRBJ2-3, the V gene TRBV27, with D unresolved. The germline CDR1 and CDR2 sequences are MNHEY and SMNVEV (reference sequence). The CDR3 is 13 amino acids. Trimming took 11 bases from V and 5 from J, leaving 17 bases between them. CDR3 DNA: TGTGCCTCTAGTCAGTTCACTCAAGATACGCAGTATTTT. Translated: CASSQFTQDTQYF.

V usage is TRBV28 and J usage is TRBJ1-2, with D uncertain. From germline, CDR1 is MDHEN and CDR2 SYDVKM. The CDR3 runs 11 residues. The V and J ends lost 10 bases and 3 bases respectively, with 9 bases between them. CDR3 residues: CAIRVDYGYTF. The CDR3 DNA follows: TGTGCCATCCGGGTAGACTATGGCTACACCTTC.

The gene calls are TRBV24-1 and TRBJ1-5; D ambiguous. V was cut by 4 bases and J by 4 bases, with 7 bases left in between. CDR1 is KGHDR and CDR2 is SFDVKD in the germline V gene. The CDR3 consists of 13 residues. In DNA form, the CDR3 reads TGTGCCACCAGTGAAAGCGGGAATCAGCCCCAGCATTTT. Amino acids: CATSESGNQPQHF.

The chain couples TRBV5-6 to TRBJ1-2; D is unresolved. The V gene lost 1 base and the J gene lost 3 bases, with 10 bases spanning the gap. Germline V CDR1 and CDR2: SGHDT, YYEEEE. This CDR3 has 14 amino acids. The CDR3 region has the DNA TGTGCCAGCAGCTTGTTCCGGGAAGACTATGGCTACACCTTC. Translated: CASSLFREDYGYTF.

This chain joins TRBV5-1 and TRBJ1-1, with D unresolved. Germline CDR1 reads SGHRS; CDR2 reads YFSETQ. CDR3 length: 15 residues. Trimming left V 4 bases short and J 0 bases short, with 13 bases between. The CDR3 spells CASSTRGSLNTEAFF. The CDR3 DNA reads as TGCGCCAGCAGCACCAGAGGGTCCTTGAACACTGAAGCTTTCTTT.

The gene calls are TRBV10-1 and TRBJ2-2; TRBD1 might be the D (6 bases). The V end was cut by 6 bases, the J end by 4 bases, with 12 bases between. Germline assignment: CDR1 WNHNN and CDR2 SYGVQD (reference sequence). The CDR3 runs 14 residues. CDR3 bases: TGCGCCAGCAGAGGCACAGGGAGCACCGGGGAGCTGTTTTTT. Protein sequence: CASRGTGSTGELFF.

The chain has TRBV6-5 and TRBJ2-7; 7 nucleotides line up with TRBD1. The trim removed 6 bases at V and 5 bases at J, leaving 10 bases unmatched. Looked up from germline, CDR1 is MNHEY and CDR2 is SVGAGI. The CDR3 is made up of 14 amino acids. CDR3 amino acids: CASSSTGRGDEQYV. The DNA for the CDR3 is TGTGCCAGCAGCTCGACAGGGAGAGGGGACGAGCAGTACGTC.

The genes are TRBV24-1 and TRBJ2-2; maybe TRBD1 (6 bases). Germline V gene lookup returns CDR1 KGHDR and CDR2 SFDVKD. The CDR3 runs 13 residues. V was clipped by 7 bases and J by 6 bases, with 11 bases between them. DNA for the CDR3: TGTGCCACCAGACAGGGTAGCTCCGGGGAGCTGTTTTTT. Translated: CATRQGSSGELFF.

This chain connects TRBV7-2 to TRBJ1-2, with D perhaps matching TRBD1 (5 bases). Germline CDR1 reads SGHTA; CDR2 reads FQGNSA. The ends were cut back, 5 bases at V and 6 bases at J, with 13 bases in the middle. The CDR3 runs to 13 residues. The DNA for the CDR3 is TGTGCCAGCAGCATTCAACAGGAGCATGGCTACACCTTC. Translated, it gives CASSIQQEHGYTF.

The rearrangement uses TRBV5-6 and TRBJ1-5; D not certain. This CDR3 is 16 amino acids long. V lost 3 bases and J 3 bases, leaving 16 bases between the germline ends. Germline V CDR1 and CDR2: SGHDT, YYEEEE. In nucleotides, the CDR3 is TGTGCCAGCAGCTCCCGGGTCCACCTTCCCAATCAGCCCCAGCATTTT. Residues: CASSSRVHLPNQPQHF.

V usage is TRBV5-1 and J usage is TRBJ2-2; the D gene is possibly TRBD2 (6 bases). The CDR3 covers 14 residues. Trimming stripped 5 bases from V and 4 bases from J, with 12 bases between. Per the germline V gene, CDR1 is SGHRS and CDR2 is YFSETQ. The CDR3 coding sequence is TGCGCCAGCAGGGTGGGAGGATCCACCGGGGAGCTGTTTTTT. Residues: CASRVGGSTGELFF.

The chain combines TRBV19 with TRBJ1-2; D perhaps matches TRBD1 (6 bases). Trimming took off 4 bases at V and 4 bases at J, with 7 bases between the two ends. The CDR3 extends over 12 amino acids. Germline assignment: CDR1 LNHDA and CDR2 SQIVND (reference sequence). Written as DNA, the CDR3 is TGTGCCAGTAGTAAACAGGGCTATGGCTACACCTTC. This gives the protein CASSKQGYGYTF.

The chain couples TRBV3-1 (or the pseudogene TRBV3-2) to TRBJ1-4; D possibly corresponds to TRBD1 (5 bases). V dropped 5 bases and J dropped 6 bases, with 13 bases sitting between them. Germline values: CDR1 LGHDT, CDR2 YNNKEL (reference sequence). The CDR3 extends over 14 amino acids. The CDR3 sequence is CASSDTGGDEKLFF. In DNA, the CDR3 is TGTGCCAGCAGCGATACAGGTGGGGATGAAAAACTGTTTTTT.

The chain employs TRBV7-3 and TRBJ2-1; 7 nucleotides match TRBD2. The V and J ends lost 1 base and 6 bases, in that order; junction bases with no gene match: 9. CDR3 size: 16 residues. CDR1 is SGHTA, CDR2 FQGTGA, per germline. The CDR3 protein is CASSLKYERGINEQFF. The CDR3 DNA follows: TGTGCCAGCAGCTTAAAGTACGAGCGGGGCATCAATGAGCAGTTCTTC.

This chain connects TRBV19 to TRBJ1-5, with 10 bases lining up with TRBD1. Germline V gives CDR1 LNHDA, CDR2 SQIVND (reference sequence). The V segment lost 10 bases and the J segment 6 bases; nucleotides outside the gene matches: 9. This CDR3 has 14 amino acids. CDR3 bases: TGTGCCACAGGCGCGGGACAGGGGATTCAGCCCCAGCATTTT. Translation gives CATGAGQGIQPQHF.